The rows below give T cell receptor beta chains drawn from one sample of a study of T cell responses to AZD1222 COVID-19 vaccine. Profiling relied on immunoSEQ multiplex PCR, and the TCRdb table lists in-frame clones only, not all of them. This table has 90,000 to 130,000 clones, 65% to 85% appearing once. The sequencing used peripheral blood, collected on day 0 of AZD1222 vaccination. The receptor source for this set is an adult in good health. Each CDR3 is given without its conserved first and last residue.

j_gene	v_gene	CDR3aa
TRBJ2-3	TRBV6-5	ASSSATSGSEDTQY
TRBJ1-2	TRBV5-1	ASSSGTDYGYT
TRBJ1-3	TRBV7-6	ASSPNRHRPGNTIY
TRBJ2-7	TRBV6-2/TRBV6-3	ASSYWDYQY
TRBJ2-2	TRBV6-5	ASRPGYDTGELF
TRBJ1-4	TRBV19	ASSADSLNNEKLF
TRBJ1-2	TRBV29-1	SVMAGGRGYT
TRBJ1-3	TRBV28	ASSLPIGRAGNTIY
TRBJ1-5	TRBV4-1	ASSQTRDRASLQPQH
TRBJ2-7	TRBV6-5	ASSFYRGQYEQY
TRBJ2-7	TRBV6-5	ASSHGGQGYEQY
TRBJ2-1	TRBV5-6	ASSLASVNEQF
TRBJ2-1	TRBV5-1	ASSSGQGAYNEQF
TRBJ2-1	TRBV27	ASSLAGGRYRAYEQF
TRBJ2-5	TRBV6-6	ASKISLRALQETQY
TRBJ2-7	TRBV28	ASSRPIGGEEQY
TRBJ2-5	TRBV28	ASSSQQGSQETQY
TRBJ2-1	TRBV28	ASSFGGGSYNEQF
TRBJ2-3	TRBV4-1	ASSPGILAGADTQY
TRBJ1-4	TRBV5-5	ASSSGQGGEKLF
TRBJ1-2	TRBV7-2	ASSLGRGGGYT
TRBJ2-7	TRBV10-3	AISESWRKQY
TRBJ2-2	TRBV6-4	ASSVAGGTGELF
TRBJ1-3	TRBV5-1	ASSSRSGLGNTIY
TRBJ1-1	TRBV28	ASSLRQIMNTEAF
TRBJ2-5	TRBV28	ASSSRQLQETQY
TRBJ1-4	TRBV5-1	ASSLQGAIQNEKLF
TRBJ1-1	TRBV28	ASRSAGFGGNGTEAF
TRBJ2-7	TRBV29-1	SVGFSLYEQY
TRBJ2-1	TRBV20-1	SASRYTGQGNEQF
TRBJ1-2	TRBV4-1	ASSHGDRAHGYT
TRBJ2-2	TRBV10-3	ACGTSGITGELF
TRBJ1-4	TRBV19	ASSVPRSTNEKLF
TRBJ1-1	TRBV19	ASSRLDRVNTEAF
TRBJ1-5	TRBV28	ASSLLGRGQPQH
TRBJ1-1	TRBV25-1	ASGGLGGVTEAF
TRBJ2-1	TRBV28	ASRYDSSSYNEQF
TRBJ2-7	TRBV9	ASSVATSGRYEQY
TRBJ1-2	TRBV3-1/TRBV3-2	ASSQEAIRGYT
TRBJ1-5	TRBV18	ASSPRSPSDSNQPQH
TRBJ2-2	TRBV7-2	ASSLAGGAGELF
TRBJ2-1	TRBV5-1	ASSLVDDNEQF
TRBJ1-1	TRBV5-1	ASSSQPGRMNTEAF
TRBJ1-1	TRBV6-2/TRBV6-3	ASSYSIAGTEAF
TRBJ2-5	TRBV19	ASSIGAGSGQETQY
TRBJ1-2	TRBV28	ASSLGYRELHGYT
TRBJ1-5	TRBV29-1	SVVLEGTDQPQH
TRBJ2-2	TRBV21-1	ASSKTGPNTGELF
TRBJ2-5	TRBV18	ASSPSVRGSVVETQY
TRBJ2-1	TRBV9	ASSVGASGGDEQF
TRBJ1-2	TRBV28	VTSTGGGDNYGYT
TRBJ2-7	TRBV27	ASPTLRGLYEQY
TRBJ1-2	TRBV7-3	ASSPHTNYGYT
TRBJ2-3	TRBV4-2	ASSQEILVFSTDTQY
TRBJ2-6	TRBV29-1	SIDISGANVLT